This T cell receptor beta chain derives from a study of blood T cell repertoires in COVID-19. TCRdb's table, derived via immunoSEQ multiplex PCR, lists solely in-frame clones and lacks some. The table has more than 200,000 clones, roughly 87% seen once. Germline CDR1 is SEHNR and CDR2 is FQNEAQ (reference sequence). This CDR3 comprises 14 residues. V was clipped by 5 bases and J by 6 bases; unmatched bases: 8. Material for sequencing was PBMCs or T cells enriched from blood (not recorded which). The chain combines TRBV7-9 with TRBJ2-7; 9 positions agree with TRBD1. The sequence derives from a woman in her twenties or thirties with acute COVID-19. The CDR3 DNA sequence: TGTGCCAGCAGCCCACAGGGGGCGCCATCCGAGCAGTACTTC. Encoded protein: CASSPQGAPSEQYF.